The rows below give T cell receptor beta chains drawn from one sample of a study of metastatic and nonmetastatic thyroid tumors. MiXCR was used by TCRdb to re-call the PCR reads. The data contain about 39,000 clones, 15% to 20% of them singletons. Material: blood. These receptors all come from a female donor with papillary thyroid cancer or a benign thyroid nodule (not recorded which). Some clones in this sample may be carry-over from other donors' samples. CDR3s include the opening cysteine and the closing phenylalanine or tryptophan. D genes are given only for firm matches. The size entry is marked missing in some rows and otherwise reads once, few, many or a size class.

d_gene,abundance,j_gene,v_gene,CDR3aa,CDR3nt
.,many,TRBJ2-2,TRBV7-9,CASSPRGTGELFF,TGTGCCAGCAGCCCGAGGGGCACCGGGGAGCTGTTTTTT
.,few,TRBJ1-2,TRBV28,CASRDRNYGYTF,TGTGCCAGCAGGGACAGAAACTATGGCTACACCTTC
TRBD1,many,TRBJ1-6,TRBV7-9,CASSPGTGVNSPLHF,TGTGCCAGCAGCCCCGGGACAGGGGTTAATTCACCCCTCCACTTT
.,many,TRBJ2-2,TRBV19,CASSKQGPGELFF,TGTGCCAGTAGTAAACAGGGTCCCGGGGAGCTGTTTTTT
.,few,TRBJ1-2,TRBV10-3,CAISDSRANYGYTF,TGTGCCATCAGTGATTCCCGGGCTAACTATGGCTACACCTTC
TRBD2,many,TRBJ2-5,TRBV6-1,CASRVAGGGETQYF,TGTGCCAGCAGGGTAGCGGGAGGTGGGGAGACCCAGTACTTC
TRBD2,many,TRBJ2-3,TRBV4-2,CASSQEENSGIRSYF,TGTGCCAGCAGCCAAGAAGAGAATAGCGGGATCCGCAGCTATTTT
.,medium-sized,TRBJ2-7,TRBV24-1,CATSSSRGDYEQYF,TGTGCCACCAGTTCCAGCAGGGGGGACTACGAGCAGTACTTC
.,.,TRBJ2-7,TRBV5-1,CASSSTDSTRYEQYF,TGCGCCAGCAGCTCAACGGACTCTACAAGGTACGAGCAGTACTTC
.,few,TRBJ2-7,TRBV27,CAISSGAGSWAIPYEQYF,TGTGCCATCAGTTCGGGGGCCGGTTCGTGGGCGATTCCCTACGAGCAGTACTTC
.,.,TRBJ2-2,TRBV9,CASSPNPTSRGELFF,TGTGCCAGCAGCCCCAACCCCACTAGTCGCGGGGAGCTGTTTTTT
.,many,TRBJ1-2,TRBV19,CASSRANYGYTF,TGTGCCAGTAGTCGCGCTAACTATGGCTACACCTTC
TRBD2,many,TRBJ2-3,TRBV10-3,CASQGTSGRTDTQYF,TGTGCCAGCCAAGGTACTAGCGGGAGGACAGATACGCAGTATTTT
.,medium-sized,TRBJ1-6,TRBV2,CASRGTYNSPLHF,TGTGCCAGCAGGGGCACCTATAATTCACCCCTCCACTTT
.,many,TRBJ2-1,TRBV20-1,CSANSEQFF,TGCAGTGCCAATTCTGAGCAGTTCTTC
.,.,TRBJ1-2,TRBV30,CAWSVRSYGYTF,TGTGCCTGGAGTGTCAGGAGTTATGGCTACACCTTC
.,many,TRBJ1-1,TRBV5-1,CASSLASVNTEAFF,TGCGCCAGCAGCTTGGCTTCAGTTAACACTGAAGCTTTCTTT
TRBD2,.,TRBJ2-2,TRBV24-1,CATSDGGIAAGELFF,TGTGCCACCAGTGACGGGGGGATAGCGGCCGGGGAGCTGTTTTTT
TRBD2,many,TRBJ2-1,TRBV12-3/TRBV12-4,CASTLAGGLEQFF,TGTGCCAGCACACTAGCGGGAGGTCTTGAGCAGTTCTTC
.,many,TRBJ1-6,TRBV3-1,CASSQSAGFYNSPLHF,TGTGCCAGCAGCCAATCAGCAGGTTTCTATAATTCACCCCTCCACTTT
.,many,TRBJ2-2,TRBV6-1,CASSGGLGDTGELFF,TGTGCCAGCAGTGGAGGGCTCGGGGACACCGGGGAGCTGTTTTTT
.,.,TRBJ2-1,TRBV4-2,CAISQVPSRNEQFF,TGTGCCATCAGCCAAGTTCCTAGTAGGAATGAGCAGTTCTTC
.,.,TRBJ2-5,TRBV7-3,CASSLTSAQETQYF,TGTGCCAGCAGCTTAACGTCGGCCCAAGAGACCCAGTACTTC
.,.,TRBJ2-7,TRBV20-1,CSPSPGPSYEQYF,TGCAGTCCCAGCCCGGGGCCCTCCTACGAGCAGTACTTC
TRBD1,.,TRBJ1-6,TRBV20-1,CSARDRESSPLHF,TGCAGTGCTAGGGACAGGGAAAGTTCACCCCTCCACTTT
TRBD1,many,TRBJ1-3,TRBV6-1,CASSWPPDRAGNTIYF,TGTGCCAGCAGTTGGCCACCCGACAGGGCTGGAAACACCATATATTTT
TRBD2,.,TRBJ2-3,TRBV20-1,CSASCTSGMTTDTQYF,TGCAGTGCTAGCTGTACTAGCGGGATGACCACAGATACGCAGTATTTT
.,many,TRBJ2-3,TRBV11-1,CASSLYGGTTDTQYF,TGTGCCAGCAGCTTATATGGCGGGACAACAGATACGCAGTATTTT
.,.,TRBJ2-2,TRBV28,CASRAAAGSTGELFF,TGTGCCAGCAGAGCCGCCGCGGGCTCCACCGGGGAGCTGTTTTTT
TRBD2,many,TRBJ2-7,TRBV19,CASSPGLAFSYEQYF,TGTGCCAGTAGTCCAGGACTAGCTTTTAGCTACGAGCAGTACTTC
.,many,TRBJ1-5,TRBV2,CASRRGEGGQPQHF,TGTGCCAGCAGAAGGGGGGAAGGTGGTCAGCCCCAGCATTTT
TRBD1,.,TRBJ2-7,TRBV19,CASRRPTGEVHEQYF,TGTGCCAGTAGACGACCGACAGGGGAAGTCCACGAGCAGTACTTC
TRBD2,.,TRBJ2-5,TRBV2,CASAGGGGAGETQYF,TGTGCCAGCGCTGGGGGCGGGGGGGCCGGTGAGACCCAGTACTTC